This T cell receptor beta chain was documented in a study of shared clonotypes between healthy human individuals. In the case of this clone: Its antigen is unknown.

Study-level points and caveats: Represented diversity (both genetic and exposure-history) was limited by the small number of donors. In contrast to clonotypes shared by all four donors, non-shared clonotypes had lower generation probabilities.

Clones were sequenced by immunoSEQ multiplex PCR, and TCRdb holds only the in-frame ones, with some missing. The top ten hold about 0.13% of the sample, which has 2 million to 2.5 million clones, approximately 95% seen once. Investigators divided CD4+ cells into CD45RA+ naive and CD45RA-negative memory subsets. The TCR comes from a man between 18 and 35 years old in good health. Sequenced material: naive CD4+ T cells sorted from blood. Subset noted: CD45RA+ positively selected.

CDR3 in amino acids: CASSVWDRRTEAFF. The CDR3 DNA is TGTGCCAGCAGTGTGTGGGACAGGCGCACTGAAGCTTTCTTT. The rearrangement joins TRBV2 to TRBJ1-1, with 8 bases lining up with TRBD1. Germline trimming cut 4 bases from V and 4 bases from J; bases unmatched to any gene: 5. This CDR3 has 14 residues. Germline V gives CDR1 SNHLY, CDR2 FYNNEI. Full variable domain (missing parts from reference TRBV2 and TRBJ1-1): EPEVTQTPSHQVTQMGQEVILRCVPISNHLYFYWYRQILGQKVEFLVSFYNNEISEKSEIFDDQFSVERPDGSNFTLKIRSTKLEDSAMYFCASSVWDRRTEAFFGQGTRLTVV.